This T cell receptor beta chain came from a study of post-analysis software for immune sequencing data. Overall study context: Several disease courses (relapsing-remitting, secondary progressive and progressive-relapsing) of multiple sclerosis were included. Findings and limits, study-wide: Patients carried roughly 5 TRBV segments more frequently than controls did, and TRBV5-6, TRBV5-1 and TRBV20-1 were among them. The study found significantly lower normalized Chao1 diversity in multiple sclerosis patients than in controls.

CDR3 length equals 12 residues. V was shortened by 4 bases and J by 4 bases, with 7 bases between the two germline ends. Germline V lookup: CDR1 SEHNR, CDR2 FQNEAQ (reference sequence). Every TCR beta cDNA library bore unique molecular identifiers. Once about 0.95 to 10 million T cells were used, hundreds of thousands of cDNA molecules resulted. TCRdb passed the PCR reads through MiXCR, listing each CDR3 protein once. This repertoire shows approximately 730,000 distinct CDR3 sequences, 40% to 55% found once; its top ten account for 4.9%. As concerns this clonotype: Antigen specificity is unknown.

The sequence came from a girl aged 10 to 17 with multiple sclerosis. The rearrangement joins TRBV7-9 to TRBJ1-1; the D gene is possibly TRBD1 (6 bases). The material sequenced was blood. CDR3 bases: TGTGCCAGCAGCTACAGGGCCACTGAAGCTTTCTTT. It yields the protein CASSYRATEAFF.